This TCR beta chain was captured by sequencing in a study of T cell changes during pregnancy in multiple sclerosis. The germline CDR1 and CDR2 sequences are SGDLS and YYNGEE. V shed 4 bases and J shed 4 bases, with 9 bases lying between them. CDR3 length equals 13 residues. Profiling relied on immunoSEQ multiplex PCR, and the TCRdb table lists in-frame clones only, not all of them. The table shows fewer than 35,000 clones, with roughly 89% occurring only once. The chain joins TRBV9 to TRBJ1-5; no firm D call. The TCR comes from a female donor in good health, enrolled as a control in a pregnancy study. The input for sequencing was CD4+ T cells from peripheral blood mononuclear cells, taken in the third trimester of pregnancy. CDR3: CASSSSENQPQHF. In DNA, the CDR3 is TGTGCCAGCAGCTCGAGCGAAAATCAGCCCCAGCATTTT.